The rows below give T cell receptor beta chains drawn from one sample of a study of blood T cells in healthy people across ages. TCRdb used MiXCR to reprocess the 5' RACE reads, holding one entry per CDR3 protein. Counted here are some 700,000 distinct CDR3 sequences, approximately 43% occurring once; the ten biggest clones make up roughly 20%. Sequenced: blood. Receptors originate from a woman aged 60-75 years in good health. CDR3s include the opening cysteine and the closing phenylalanine or tryptophan. Part of the rows lack a size; the others show once, few, many or a class for expanded clones.

size,V,J,CDR3
.,TRBV20-1,TRBJ1-2,CSAPETGTYGYTF
few,TRBV2,TRBJ2-3,CASSLDTLSNTQYF
.,TRBV20-1,TRBJ1-2,CSARDMEETGGYTF
.,TRBV14,TRBJ1-2,CASSHNRGRLDYGYTF
few,TRBV9,TRBJ2-7,CASSGTGSPYEQYF
once,TRBV20-1,TRBJ2-4,CSARSGAGGLAKNIQYF
.,TRBV11-3,TRBJ2-7,CASSRVGRDEQYF
.,TRBV5-1,TRBJ2-3,CASSLLAGGQGDTQYF
many,TRBV4-3,TRBJ2-4,CASSQVEGQGGNIQYF
.,TRBV20-1,TRBJ1-1,CSARGSYTEAFF
.,TRBV20-1,TRBJ2-7,CSAIAWDRSYEQYF
few,TRBV20-1,TRBJ2-7,CSAPLNLGAPISSYEQYF
.,TRBV7-3,TRBJ2-3,CASSLSGGRRDTQYF
.,TRBV28,TRBJ2-7,CASSLSTGRSYEQYF
.,TRBV10-2,TRBJ2-7,CASNWNGGSDEQYF
many,TRBV12-3/TRBV12-4,TRBJ2-3,CASSLGTGSTDTQYF
.,TRBV9,TRBJ2-3,CASSLDGLAGVDTQYF
.,TRBV7-2,TRBJ2-3,CASSLASGREYTQYF
few,TRBV20-1,TRBJ1-1,CSARVGNSNTEAFF
.,TRBV20-1,TRBJ1-2,CSAKTPDGYTF
many,TRBV29-1,TRBJ2-1,CSAEGGQGSKGLSYNEQFF
.,TRBV12-3/TRBV12-4,TRBJ2-4,CASSFNQPGVRNIQYF
many,TRBV4-2,TRBJ2-7,CASSQDSSGTRVAEQYF
.,TRBV7-3,TRBJ1-1,CASRPNRGSTEAFF
few,TRBV14,TRBJ2-5,CASSQDPRTSGSLGETQYF
.,TRBV9,TRBJ2-2,CASTGVLNTGELFF
few,TRBV20-1,TRBJ2-5,CSARVWLAAQETQYF
many,TRBV7-2,TRBJ2-7,CASSPIATPYYEQYF
.,TRBV20-1,TRBJ2-1,CSAPLRDYEQFF
many,TRBV14,TRBJ2-5,CASSQDWQETQYF
few,TRBV12-3/TRBV12-4,TRBJ2-3,CASSQGRLAGHTDTQYF
few,TRBV7-2,TRBJ1-2,CASSLRDSLLGYTF
.,TRBV29-1,TRBJ1-1,CSVRQGTPNTEAFF
.,TRBV25-1,TRBJ1-4,CASSPSGRANEKLFF
many,TRBV9,TRBJ2-3,CASSFGRISTDTQYF
.,TRBV21-1,TRBJ2-7,CASSKVDNSYEQYF
many,TRBV6-5,TRBJ2-1,CASSSSGSSYNEQFF
.,TRBV3-1,TRBJ2-7,CASSQDLRGQYF
many,TRBV6-2/TRBV6-3,TRBJ2-7,CASRPRTSGSSYEQYF
many,TRBV7-2,TRBJ2-7,CASSPGLNEQYF
few,TRBV6-6,TRBJ2-1,CASSYKRDEQFF
few,TRBV5-8,TRBJ1-5,CASSLGAVSNQPQHF
few,TRBV29-1,TRBJ2-4,CSVEDDGGTKNIQYF
many,TRBV9,TRBJ2-5,CASSPSGTRFRETQYF
many,TRBV28,TRBJ2-7,CASSTIPTEGLEQYF
once,TRBV6-2/TRBV6-3,TRBJ2-7,CASSKSLSYEQYF
.,TRBV11-2,TRBJ2-7,CASSPRTSGIHYEQYF
few,TRBV3-1,TRBJ1-2,CASSQAGLSNYGYTF
.,TRBV29-1,TRBJ2-1,CSVVGSSGGAYNEQFF
once,TRBV12-3/TRBV12-4,TRBJ1-1,CASTTRGCEAFF
few,TRBV5-1,TRBJ2-3,CASSSGTSGATDTQYF
.,TRBV5-1,TRBJ2-3,CASSPQVDSTDTQYF
.,TRBV2,TRBJ2-1,CASSIDRGRSYNEQFF
.,TRBV20-1,TRBJ2-3,CSASAPRPTDTQYF